The source of this T cell receptor (beta chain) is a study of OX40 agonist ivuxolimab in advanced cancers. As for the study more broadly: Ivuxolimab was a fully human IgG2 agonistic monoclonal antibody targeting the costimulatory receptor OX40 (CD134). Intravenous ivuxolimab was administered to patients every 2 weeks at six dose levels: 0.01, 0.1, 0.3, 1.5, 3 and 10 mg/kg. Among the approximately 54 dose-escalation patients, around 20 had hepatocellular carcinoma, approximately 15 melanoma, 9 renal cell carcinoma and 9 head and neck cancer. In the dose-escalation cohort, more than 75% of patients were male, and the mean age was roughly 60 years, with a range of about 23 to 90. Patients were allowed to have had prior anti-PD-1, anti-PD-L1 or anti-CTLA-4 therapy, and approximately 41% of the dose-escalation patients had previously received checkpoint inhibitors. Partial responses occurred in three dose-escalation patients, of whom one had hepatocellular carcinoma and two had cutaneous melanoma. Peripheral TCRbeta sequencing aimed to test whether ivuxolimab altered TCR sequence diversity and caused clonal T-cell expansion. The monotherapy dose-escalation portion (N of about 52 patients) of the phase I ivuxolimab trial is reported in the paper. General conclusions and limits of the study: At doses from 0.1 to 3.0 mg/kg, clonal expansion was seen in both CD4+ and CD8+ blood T cells between baseline and week 6. Low levels of normalized T-cell clonal expansion were also shown by some nonresponding patients. The antigen specificity of the peripheral T cells that underwent clonal expansion was not determined. In partial responders in the 0.1-3.0 mg/kg groups, normalized peripheral clonal expansion was found to be among the lowest, especially among CD8+ T cells. After ivuxolimab, more expanded clones were found on average in CD8+ T cells than in CD4+ T cells.

To sequence the TCRbeta CDR3 region, genomic DNA was isolated from the sorted cells. TCRbeta CDR3 regions were sequenced using the immunoSEQ Assay. TCRdb stores this immuneACCESS table with in-frame sequences only. Part of the clones is absent; in the studies checked, under half of the shortfall reflects unresolved V genes, and no reason is known for the rest. The sample data list fewer than 35,000 clones, and around 90% of these were observed just once. Together, the top ten hold 0.8% to 1% of the sample. CDR1 and CDR2 (SEHNR, FQNEAQ) derive from the germline V gene (reference sequence). V ends up 10 bases short and J 0 bases short, with an unmatched junction base count of 12. The cysteine opens and the phenylalanine closes a CDR3 of 16 amino acids. Only the CDR3 part of the read is kept: 48 bases, read in frame from the first base. On this clone itself: No antigen is known for it. No much larger clone exists at a distance of one base, and base qualities are not known.

Patients with autoimmune disease history or receiving systemic immunosuppression were excluded from the trial. Peripheral blood for TCR sequencing was collected from all dose cohorts at baseline, on cycle 4 day 1, and on cycle 7 day 1. Samples were obtained from an open-label, multicenter, first-in-human phase I dose-escalation trial of ivuxolimab. Adults with locally advanced or metastatic head and neck squamous cell, hepatocellular, melanoma or renal cell carcinoma were enrolled in the trial. CD4+ and CD8+ T cells were sorted separately from peripheral blood before TCR sequencing. This receptor was obtained from an adult with an advanced solid tumor such as melanoma, head and neck, liver or kidney cancer. The chain is encoded by TRBV7-9 joined to TRBJ2-4; the central 7 bases match TRBD1. This material consisted of CD4+ or CD8+ T cells sorted from blood, taken in a trial of the OX40 agonist ivuxolimab. In nucleotide form, the sequence is TGTGCCACAGGGGGACCGCCGATTATAGCCAAAAACATTCAGTACTTC. Translated, it gives CATGGPPIIAKNIQYF.